One and the same sample provided the 18 T cell receptor beta chains below, sequenced in a study of T-cell memory formation after mild COVID-19. Using its own MiXCR run on the 5' RACE reads, TCRdb lists one record per CDR3 protein. This repertoire shows 150,000 to 200,000 distinct CDR3 sequences, more than 9% found once; its top ten account for approximately 3.4%. Sequencing input: PBMCs or a T cell subset sorted from them (not recorded which). These receptors were taken from a man between 18 and 35 years old who had mild COVID-19 (a few samples of this study predate the infection). Cell type and time point are not known.

This clonotype was picked up a small number of times. The gene calls are TRBV25-1 and TRBJ1-2, with TRBD1 as a possible D gene (5 bases). The V and J ends lost 2 bases and 4 bases respectively, with 11 bases between them. This CDR3 contains 14 residues. Germline V gene sequence: CDR1 MGHDK, CDR2 SYGVNS. CDR3 sequence reads: CASSEQGDTYGYTF. The DNA of the CDR3 is TGTGCCAGCAGTGAACAAGGGGATACCTATGGCTACACCTTC.

This clonotype appeared many times. The V call is TRBV15, the J call TRBJ1-5, with a tentative D call TRBD1 (6 bases). V lost 4 bases and J 0 bases, leaving 13 bases between the germline ends. Germline V lookup: CDR1 LNHNV, CDR2 YYDKDF (reference sequence). The CDR3 extends over 16 amino acids. The CDR3 bases are TGTGCCACCAGCATCGGAGGCAGGGGTAGCAATCAGCCCCAGCATTTT. Protein product: CATSIGGRGSNQPQHF.

This clonotype was seen more than once but under ten times. CDR3: CSANRGPTNTGELFF. DNA of the CDR3: TGCAGTGCTAATCGAGGGCCGACGAACACCGGGGAGCTGTTTTTT. The chain carries TRBV20-1 and TRBJ2-2, with D possibly matching TRBD2 (5 bases). V lost 4 bases and J lost 0, with 12 bases in between. The CDR3 covers 15 residues. Germline CDR1 and CDR2: DFQATT and SNEGSKA (reference sequence).

J is TRBJ1-1 and V is TRBV6-5, with TRBD1 identical over 7 bases. CDR1 and CDR2 from the germline V gene are MNHEY and SVGAGI. CDR3 length equals 15 residues. V was pared by 2 bases and J by 3 bases, with 6 bases of the junction left unmatched. The CDR3 nucleotides read TGTGCCAGCAGTTACCGACAGGGCCGGCACACTGAAGCTTTCTTT. Translation: CASSYRQGRHTEAFF.

The chain employs TRBV5-1 and TRBJ1-1, with 7 bases fitting TRBD1. The CDR3 length is 12 residues. Germline CDR1 is SGHRS and CDR2 is YFSETQ. Trimming at V came to 2 bases and at J to 8 bases, leaving 3 bases not matched to a gene. Here the CDR3 reads CASSLTGAEAFF. CDR3 coding DNA: TGCGCCAGCAGCTTAACAGGGGCGGAAGCTTTCTTT.

The CDR3 DNA follows: TGTGCCAGCAGCACAGGGGCGGGGGGGCCGAGGCCAGATACGCAGTATTTT. Translating it yields CASSTGAGGPRPDTQYF. The chain is built from TRBV5-5 and TRBJ2-3; 9 positions agree with TRBD2. The CDR3 contains 17 residues. Unmatched junction bases numbered 13, after V lost 4 bases and J lost 4 bases. Germline CDR1 is SGHKS and CDR2 is YYEKEE (reference sequence).

The gene calls are TRBV23-1 and TRBJ1-1; TRBD1 is a possible D gene (6 bases). TRBV23-1 carries the ORF label, with uncertain function. Trimming stripped 0 bases from V and 4 bases from J, with 18 bases between. The length of the CDR3 is 17 residues. DNA for the CDR3: TGCGCCAGCAGTCAATCCCCCCGGCCAGGGGAAGTCACTGAAGCTTTCTTT. It translates to CASSQSPRPGEVTEAFF.

The chain joins TRBV7-3 to TRBJ2-3, with D unclear. Trimming removed 5 bases at V and 2 bases at J, with 8 bases between. CDR1 and CDR2 from the germline V gene are SGHTA and FQGTGA. The CDR3 is 13 residues long. The CDR3 region has the DNA TGTGCCAGCAGCCCCCCCCACACAGATACGCAGTATTTT. The encoded protein is CASSPPHTDTQYF.

Concerning this clonotype: This sequence may be a read error, since a much larger clone differs from it by one base. This chain links TRBV5-1 with TRBJ2-5; 8 bases fit TRBD2. Trimming cost V 4 bases and J 4 bases; bases outside gene matches: 3. The CDR3 contains 13 residues. Germline values: CDR1 SGHRS, CDR2 YFSETQ. DNA for the CDR3: TGCGCCAGCAGCGTGGGACTAGGAGAGACCCAGTACTTC. Translating it yields CASSVGLGETQYF.

This clonotype appeared many times. The chain combines TRBV6-5 with TRBJ2-7; D remains unclear. The CDR3 spans 12 residues. Germline V gives CDR1 MNHEY, CDR2 SVGAGI. The germline V and J ends were trimmed by 5 bases and 3 bases, with 8 bases remaining between them. The CDR3 spells CASSNFNYEQYF. Written as DNA, the CDR3 is TGTGCCAGCAGTAACTTCAACTACGAGCAGTACTTC.

The V and J genes are TRBV4-3 and TRBJ2-2; weak D call: TRBD2 (5 bases). The CDR3 spans 14 residues. Trimming cost V 0 bases and J 9 bases, with 11 bases left between them. The V gene's germline CDR1 is LGHNA and CDR2 YSLEER. The CDR3 nucleotides read TGCGCCAGCAGCCAAGATACCGGGATCAGGGAGCTGTTTTTT. Translated, it gives CASSQDTGIRELFF.

This clonotype turned up a few times. The V and J genes are TRBV7-9 and TRBJ1-4; the D gene is possibly TRBD1 (6 bases). This CDR3 has 14 amino acids. Looked up from germline, CDR1 is SEHNR and CDR2 is FQNEAQ (reference sequence). V dropped 3 bases and J dropped 5 bases, with 10 bases sitting between them. The DNA for the CDR3 is TGTGCCAGCAGCTTTTCAGGGGTGAATGAAAAACTGTTTTTT. This translates into CASSFSGVNEKLFF.

The chain couples TRBV6-6 to TRBJ2-1; 9 bases agree with TRBD1. In germline, CDR1 is MNHNY, CDR2 SVGAGI (reference sequence). V lost 6 bases and J lost 9; bases outside the gene matches: 12. This CDR3 region has 15 residues. Here the CDR3 DNA reads TGTGCCAGCAGCCCCCCGGACAGGGGAGTTAGTGAGCAGTTCTTC. It is translated as CASSPPDRGVSEQFF.

V is TRBV12-3 or TRBV12-4 and J is TRBJ2-7, with D hard to call. Trimming cost V 7 bases and J 2 bases, with 15 bases left between them. This CDR3 is 14 amino acids long. The CDR3: CASKQFILAYEQYF. The DNA for the CDR3 is TGTGCCAGCAAGCAGTTCATCCTGGCCTACGAGCAGTACTTC.

This chain joins TRBV5-1 and TRBJ2-1; TRBD2 aligns across 12 bases. CDR3 length: 16 residues. V gave up 3 bases and J gave up 4 bases; unmatched junction bases: 5. CDR1 is SGHRS and CDR2 is YFSETQ in the germline V gene. The CDR3: CASSYNLAGGYNEQFF. Written as DNA, the CDR3 is TGCGCCAGCAGCTACAATCTAGCGGGGGGGTACAATGAGCAGTTCTTC.

At least ten counts were recorded for this clonotype. The V gene is TRBV11-2, the J gene TRBJ2-3; 13 bases match TRBD2. The CDR3 totals 15 residues. V was clipped by 1 base and J by 5 bases; unmatched bases: 0. Germline-derived CDR1 and CDR2 are SGHAT and FQNNGV. The CDR3 coding sequence is TGTGCCAGCAGCTTAGGGACTAGCGGGGGAGATACGCAGTATTTT. Protein sequence: CASSLGTSGGDTQYF.

J is TRBJ2-3 and V is TRBV6-4; no clear D. The CDR3 is made up of 12 amino acids. Germline CDR1 and CDR2: MRHNA and SNTAGT. V was shortened by 2 bases and J by 6 bases, with 6 bases between the two germline ends. The CDR3 sequence: CASSDNGDTQYF. CDR3 bases: TGTGCCAGCAGTGACAACGGCGATACGCAGTATTTT.

The chain links TRBV5-1 to TRBJ1-1; D is undetermined. The CDR3 consists of 14 residues. Germline loops: CDR1 SGHRS, CDR2 YFSETQ. Trimming took off 2 bases at V and 0 bases at J, with 8 bases between the two ends. CDR3 amino acids: CASSLSVVNTEAFF. The CDR3 DNA is TGCGCCAGCAGCTTATCAGTAGTGAACACTGAAGCTTTCTTT.